These T cell receptor beta chains were read from a single sample in a study of a mutant IDH1 vaccine in newly diagnosed glioma. Antigens for these TCRs are unknown. TCRdb's table, derived via immunoSEQ multiplex PCR, lists solely in-frame clones and lacks some. Of over 30,000 clones listed, roughly 50% are singletons. Sequencing used PBMCs, obtained from a glioma patient whose treatment included an IDH1 peptide vaccine. Receptor source: a woman younger than 35 with glioma. Both conserved end residues are part of each CDR3. A D gene is named only where the DNA matches it firmly. Size is stated for part of the rows, as once, few or many counts, or as a class when the clone is expanded.

j_call,d_call,v_call,clone_size,cdr3_aa,cdr3_nt
TRBJ2-7,.,TRBV19,.,CASSIGGASSYEQYF,TGTGCCAGTAGTATAGGAGGAGCTAGCTCCTACGAGCAGTACTTC
TRBJ2-3,.,TRBV2,.,CASPATDTQYF,TGTGCCAGCCCTGCGACAGATACGCAGTATTTT
TRBJ1-1,.,TRBV5-5,few,CASSNFGTEAFF,TGTGCCAGCAGCAACTTTGGCACTGAAGCTTTCTTT
TRBJ1-2,TRBD1,TRBV25-1,few,CASQDRGRQSNYGYTF,TGTGCCAGCCAGGACAGGGGCCGCCAATCTAACTATGGCTACACCTTC
TRBJ1-1,.,TRBV6-5,.,CASSYFESHTEAFF,TGTGCCAGCAGTTATTTTGAGAGCCACACTGAAGCTTTCTTT
TRBJ1-6,.,TRBV6-1,.,CASRAAEYNSPLHF,TGTGCCAGCAGAGCGGCCGAATATAATTCACCCCTCCACTTT
TRBJ2-7,.,TRBV19,.,CASSRGAGLGDGAYEQYF,TGTGCCAGTAGTAGGGGAGCAGGTCTGGGGGATGGCGCCTACGAGCAGTACTTC
TRBJ2-1,.,TRBV27,.,CASMGGNYNEQFF,TGTGCCAGCATGGGCGGGAATTACAATGAGCAGTTCTTC
TRBJ2-4,TRBD2,TRBV7-9,.,CASSGGDHIQYF,TGTGCCAGCAGCGGGGGGGACCACATTCAGTACTTC
TRBJ2-5,.,TRBV5-6,.,CASSSDVETQYF,TGTGCCAGCAGTTCGGACGTAGAGACCCAGTACTTC
TRBJ2-7,TRBD1,TRBV7-9,.,CASSHFLVGGVYKQYF,TGTGCCAGCAGCCATTTTTTGGTAGGGGGCGTTTACAAGCAGTACTTC
TRBJ1-5,.,TRBV12-5,.,CASGLVLSGDSNQPQHF,TGTGCTAGTGGTTTGGTACTGTCAGGGGATAGCAATCAGCCCCAGCATTTT
TRBJ1-1,.,TRBV9,few,CASSVEGTEAFF,TGTGCCAGCAGCGTAGAGGGAACTGAAGCTTTCTTT
TRBJ2-1,TRBD1,TRBV10-3,.,CAISIGGDEQFF,TGTGCCATCAGCATAGGGGGCGATGAGCAGTTCTTC
TRBJ1-5,.,TRBV18,few,CASSATNSNQPQHF,TGTGCCAGCTCGGCAACGAATAGCAATCAGCCCCAGCATTTT
TRBJ2-3,.,TRBV28,.,CASRQNTDTQYF,TGTGCCAGCAGACAGAACACAGATACGCAGTATTTT
TRBJ1-4,TRBD1,TRBV28,once,CASSLPPGQETEKLFF,TGTGCCAGCAGTCTCCCCCCGGGACAGGAGACTGAAAAACTGTTTTTT
TRBJ1-2,TRBD1,TRBV27,few,CASSLNSGTGTNYGYTF,TGTGCCAGCAGTTTAAATAGCGGGACAGGAACAAACTATGGCTACACCTTC
TRBJ2-7,.,TRBV7-6,.,CASSLVAASSYEQYF,TGTGCCAGCAGCTTAGTGGCAGCCAGCTCCTACGAGCAGTACTTC
TRBJ1-2,TRBD1,TRBV6-5,few,CASSGQGATESGYTF,TGTGCCAGCAGTGGACAGGGGGCCACTGAGTCTGGCTACACCTTC
TRBJ1-1,.,TRBV19,few,CASSIAGGRIAEAFF,TGTGCCAGTAGTATAGCGGGGGGGCGGATCGCTGAAGCTTTCTTT
TRBJ2-1,.,TRBV21-1,once,CASSKVFHSLSYNEQFF,TGTGCCAGCAGCAAAGTATTTCACAGCCTCTCCTACAATGAGCAGTTCTTC
TRBJ2-7,.,TRBV7-8,.,CASSSTIHEQYF,TGTGCCAGCAGCTCGACGATCCACGAGCAGTACTTC
TRBJ2-5,.,TRBV15,.,CATSRDRGRETQYF,TGTGCCACCAGCAGAGACAGGGGTAGAGAGACCCAGTACTTC
TRBJ1-2,.,TRBV14,once,CASSQGPTWGYTF,TGTGCCAGCAGCCAAGGCCCAACGTGGGGCTACACCTTC
TRBJ1-2,.,TRBV7-9,.,CASSSSYRYGYTF,TGTGCCAGCAGCTCCTCCTATAGATATGGCTACACCTTC
TRBJ1-4,.,TRBV11-3,few,CASKRRGANEKLFF,TGTGCCAGCAAGCGAAGGGGGGCTAATGAAAAACTGTTTTTT
TRBJ2-7,.,TRBV4-1,.,CASSQTGAGLDF,TGCGCCAGCAGCCAAACTGGGGCAGGGCTAGACTTC
TRBJ1-5,.,TRBV4-1,.,CASSQEWTNSNQPQHF,TGCGCCAGCAGCCAAGAGTGGACAAATAGCAATCAGCCCCAGCATTTT
TRBJ1-6,.,TRBV6-5,few,CASSGSGGGSPLHF,TGTGCCAGCAGTGGTTCGGGGGGAGGTTCACCCCTCCACTTT
TRBJ2-7,TRBD1,TRBV28,.,CASSLQGDYEQYF,TGTGCCAGCAGTTTACAGGGGGATTACGAGCAGTACTTC
TRBJ1-4,.,TRBV27,.,CASSFGTFLNEKLFF,TGTGCCAGCAGTTTCGGGACGTTCCTAAACGAAAAACTGTTTTTT
TRBJ1-2,.,TRBV4-2,few,CASSQAAYGGNYGYTF,TGTGCCAGCAGCCAAGCTGCGTATGGGGGTAACTATGGCTACACCTTC
TRBJ1-2,TRBD1,TRBV25-1,few,CASASGGYGYTF,TGTGCCAGCGCCTCAGGGGGTTATGGCTACACCTTC
TRBJ1-4,.,TRBV2,.,CASRRLSREKLFF,TGTGCCAGCAGGCGTCTATCAAGAGAAAAACTGTTTTTT
TRBJ2-3,.,TRBV6-4,.,CASRLDISTDTQYF,TGTGCCAGCAGACTGGACATCTCCACAGATACGCAGTATTTT
TRBJ2-1,.,TRBV5-1,.,CASSNRDSYNEQFF,TGCGCCAGCAGCAATCGGGACTCATACAATGAGCAGTTCTTC
TRBJ2-7,.,TRBV19,few,CASSITGEKDEQYF,TGTGCCAGTAGTATCACCGGGGAAAAAGACGAGCAGTACTTC
TRBJ2-3,.,TRBV29-1,.,CSVDEQSDTQYF,TGCAGCGTTGATGAGCAGTCAGATACGCAGTATTTT
TRBJ2-1,TRBD1,TRBV10-3,.,CAISVQGVSSYNEQFF,TGTGCCATCAGCGTGCAGGGGGTGAGCTCCTACAATGAGCAGTTCTTC
TRBJ2-2,TRBD1,TRBV11-3,.,CASSARGQVTGELFF,TGTGCCAGCAGCGCAAGGGGGCAGGTCACCGGGGAGCTGTTTTTT
TRBJ1-5,TRBD1,TRBV28,.,CASSLARLGGQPQHF,TGTGCCAGCAGTTTAGCGCGCCTAGGGGGCCAGCCCCAGCATTTT
TRBJ2-7,.,TRBV19,once,CASSMEGTSYEQYF,TGTGCCAGTAGTATGGAGGGAACGTCCTACGAGCAGTACTTC
TRBJ2-1,TRBD1,TRBV19,.,CASSPRTGNDNEQFF,TGTGCCAGTAGTCCCCGGACAGGTAACGACAATGAGCAGTTCTTC
TRBJ2-2,.,TRBV2,few,CASSERTGELFF,TGTGCCAGCAGTGAAAGGACCGGGGAGCTGTTTTTT